What follows describes a single T cell receptor beta chain. Amplification of TCR beta CDR3 regions used RNA as the template. The primer set for the first-round RT-PCR of the TCR CDR3 was HTBI. TCRdb re-derived calls from the multiplex PCR reads in MiXCR, one entry per CDR3 protein. The table lists 500,000 to 600,000 distinct CDR3 sequences, 46% of them singletons. Diagnosis relied on clinical symptoms, serum thyroxine and TRAb, thyroid ultrasound and orbital computed tomography. This specimen comes from a study of T cells in Graves' hyperthyroidism and ophthalmopathy. The CDR3 length is 16 residues. The J segment lost 6 bases and the V segment lost 4 bases, leaving 9 bases of the junction unmatched. The germline V gene encodes CDR1 MDHEN and CDR2 SYDVKM.

V is TRBV28 and J is TRBJ2-1; the match to TRBD2 covers 10 bases. The source material was peripheral blood or thyroid tissue (not recorded which). The TCR was taken from a woman between 18 and 30 years old with Graves' hyperthyroidism. This chain's CDR3 is CASSSILAGAGNEQFF. In DNA, the CDR3 is TGTGCCAGCAGTTCAATTCTAGCGGGAGCAGGCAATGAGCAGTTCTTC.